Below, 6 T cell receptor beta chains from the same sample are listed, as sequenced in a study of T-cell memory formation after mild COVID-19. Each CDR3 protein gets one entry after TCRdb re-called the 5' RACE reads with MiXCR. In the table there are under 550,000 distinct CDR3 sequences, 18% of which are singletons. Sequencing was carried out using PBMCs or a T cell subset sorted from them (not recorded which). These TCRs come from an adult woman who had mild COVID-19 (a few samples of this study predate the infection). Cell type and time point are not known.

The rearrangement uses TRBV4-1 and TRBJ2-2; D remains ambiguous. Germline V gene lookup returns CDR1 MGHRA and CDR2 YSYEKL. The V end lost 1 base, the J end lost 3 bases, and 15 bases lay between the germline ends. This CDR3 region has 17 residues. This CDR3 reads CASSQVVALVDTGELFF. The CDR3 DNA reads as TGCGCCAGCAGCCAAGTGGTCGCACTCGTGGACACCGGGGAGCTGTTTTTT.

This chain connects TRBV5-4 to TRBJ2-5; D is unclear. The CDR3 loop spans 14 amino acids. The germline CDR1 and CDR2 sequences are SGHNT and YYREEE (reference sequence). Trimming stripped 0 bases from V and 2 bases from J, with 8 bases between. DNA for the CDR3: TGTGCCAGCAGCTTGGGGTGGCAGCAAGAGACCCAGTACTTC. This gives the protein CASSLGWQQETQYF.

The chain employs TRBV6-4 and TRBJ2-7, with 10 positions matching TRBD1. Per the germline V gene, CDR1 is MRHNA and CDR2 is SNTAGT. J lost 3 bases, V lost 2 bases, and 4 bases had no gene match. The CDR3 consists of 15 residues. In nucleotides, the CDR3 is TGTGCCAGCAGTGACGTTGGGACAGGGGTCTACGAGCAGTACTTC. Protein sequence: CASSDVGTGVYEQYF.

This chain uses TRBV12-3 or TRBV12-4 with TRBJ1-5; the D gene is possibly TRBD1 (5 bases). The CDR3 totals 15 residues. The V and J ends lost 7 bases and 0 bases respectively, with 13 bases between them. As DNA, the CDR3 is TGTGCCAGCAAACAGACAGTTAATAGCAATCAGCCCCAGCATTTT. Its translation: CASKQTVNSNQPQHF.

This clonotype was observed a few times. The chain has TRBV7-6 and TRBJ1-6; TRBD1 matches at 7 bases. CDR3 size: 16 residues. Trimming at V came to 4 bases and at J to 1 base, leaving 4 bases not matched to a gene. From germline, CDR1 is SGHVS and CDR2 FNYEAQ. CDR3 bases: TGTGCCAGCAGCTATCAGGGGGAATCCTATAATTCACCCCTCCACTTT. This encodes CASSYQGESYNSPLHF.

In this sample, this clonotype turned up a few times. This chain uses TRBV24-1 with TRBJ2-1; TRBD2 might be the D (5 bases). V lost 5 bases and J 8 bases, leaving 12 bases between the germline ends. CDR1 is KGHDR and CDR2 is SFDVKD in the germline V gene. The CDR3 runs 13 residues. CDR3 region: CATSGPGGYEQFF. CDR3 coding DNA: TGTGCCACCAGTGGACCAGGAGGTTATGAGCAGTTCTTC.